This entry lists 3 T cell receptor beta chains sequenced from one sample in a study of T cells expressing NK-cell markers. TCRdb reprocessed the 5' RACE reads, keeping one entry per CDR3 protein, no DNA. This sample's clone table lists about 390,000 distinct CDR3 sequences. The sequenced sample was blood T cells: a sorted CD56 or NKG2C T cell subset, CD4+ or CD8+ T cells, or bulk PBMC T cells (not recorded which). The origin of the receptors is a woman aged 50 to 60 in good health.

The gene calls are TRBV20-1 and TRBJ2-3; with no DNA, the TCRdb D assignment of TRBD2 cannot be verified. The CDR3 has 15 amino acids. Germline assignment: CDR1 DFQATT and CDR2 SNEGSKA (reference sequence). The CDR3 reads CSAQIGGSGTDTQYF.

CDR3 residues: CASSLAIGQTGAEAFF. The rearrangement uses TRBV12-3 or TRBV12-4 and TRBJ1-1. The length of the CDR3 is 16 residues.

This chain uses TRBV30 with TRBJ2-2; absent DNA, TCRdb's TRBD2 call cannot be checked. The germline V gene has CDR1 GTSNPN and CDR2 SVGIG (reference sequence). This CDR3 contains 12 residues. This CDR3 is CAWSPPPGELFF.